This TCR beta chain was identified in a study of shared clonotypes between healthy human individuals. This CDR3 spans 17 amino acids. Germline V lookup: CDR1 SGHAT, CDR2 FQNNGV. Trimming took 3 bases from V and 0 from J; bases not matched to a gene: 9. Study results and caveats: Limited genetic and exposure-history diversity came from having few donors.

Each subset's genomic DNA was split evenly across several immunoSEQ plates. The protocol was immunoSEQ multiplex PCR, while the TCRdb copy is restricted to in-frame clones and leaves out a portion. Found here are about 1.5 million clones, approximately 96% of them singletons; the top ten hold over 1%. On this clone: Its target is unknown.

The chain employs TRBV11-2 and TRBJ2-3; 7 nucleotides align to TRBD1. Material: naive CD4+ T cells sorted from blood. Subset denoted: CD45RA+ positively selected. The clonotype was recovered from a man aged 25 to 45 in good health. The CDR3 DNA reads TGTGCCAGCAGCTTTTTGGGACAGAAGGCTAGCACAGATACGCAGTATTTT. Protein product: CASSFLGQKASTDTQYF.